This T cell receptor beta chain derives from a study of CD8 T cells in Susac syndrome (dated by TCRdb to about 2019). About the full investigation: Among the sequenced Susac syndrome patients, roughly six had clinically active disease and roughly 8 were in clinical remission. Clonality of the CD8+ T cell repertoire was compared between more than 9 healthy donors, approximately 14 Susac syndrome patients and under 16 multiple sclerosis patients. The study used repertoire sequencing to test whether antigen drove CD8+ T cell activation and differentiation in Susac syndrome. At the time of blood withdrawal, Susac syndrome patients were either therapy-naive, taking corticosteroids (with some also receiving IVIg), or on IVIg alone. Beyond this particular receptor, the publication reports: The number of individuals in the TCR sequencing and HLA analysis was recognized as being relatively small. Roughly 15 and five Susac-specific public clones were found in the total CD8+ and CD8+ TEMRA repertoires, respectively. Clonal expansion was observed in Susac syndrome CD8+ repertoires, with the highest expansion in CD8+ TEMRA cells and greater expansion in clinically active than in remitting patients.

As encoded in the germline V gene (reference sequence), CDR1 is DFQATT while CDR2 is SNEGSKA. The junction carries 9 bases between V and J, which are trimmed by 7 bases and 2 bases respectively. The CDR3 has 11 amino acids, counting the end cysteine and phenylalanine. Just the 33-base CDR3 DNA is kept, in frame starting at base 1. Concerning this clonotype itself: The target of this receptor is not known. It has no much larger one-base neighbor in the sample; base qualities were not kept.

Peripheral blood CD8+ and CD4+ T cells from healthy donors, Susac syndrome patients and multiple sclerosis patients were profiled by high-throughput TCR beta sequencing. The Susac syndrome patients fulfilled recently defined diagnostic criteria for either definite or probable disease. CD8+ TEMRA cells were enriched by FACS, while bulk CD8+ and CD4+ T cells were purified by magnetic negative isolation. Blood was drawn into EDTA tubes, processed within 24 hours, and PBMCs were isolated by density gradient centrifugation. PBMCs destined for TCR sequencing were cryopreserved in liquid nitrogen and later thawed in a 37 °C water bath. A purity of at least 90% was achieved for sorted or isolated CD4+, CD8+ and CD8+ TEMRA cells. RNA was extracted with the RNeasy kit and about 0.5 to 1 ug was reverse transcribed using random hexamers. The immunoSEQ multiplex PCR assay, covering 54 Vbeta and 13 Jbeta segments, was used to amplify TCR beta CDR3 regions. PCR amplification bias was corrected by using a synthetic template baseline for primer optimization and computational correction. Turning to the authors' computational methods: Reads were assigned to V, D and J genes according to IMGT and analyzed in immunoSEQ Analyzer, with only productive sequences retained. Clonality was computed as one minus Shannon entropy normalized by log2 of the number of productive unique sequences. For each patient and control, public and private clones were evaluated within the 100 most prevalent clones. Clones were defined as Susac-specific if absent from the healthy and MS cohorts, from 1052 published viral clones and from other ImmuneACCESS disease sequences. In TCRdb, the public reads were trimmed at Q25 with fastp and aligned with MiXCR, with productive beta chains retained. When rows share a CDR3 protein, they turn into one entry using the most common DNA and genes. These V and J calls originate from TCRdb's pipeline instead of the authors' own analysis. For this sample the table gives around 100,000 distinct CDR3 sequences, of which 95% were detected only once. The top ten clonotypes cover around 0.3% of the sample.

What was sequenced was CD8+ T cells from PBMCs. The rearranged segments are TRBV20-1 and TRBJ2-7; 5 matching bases give a weak D call of TRBD1. The clonotype was recovered from a human donor with Susac syndrome. The DNA is TGCAGTGTACAGGCCCCCTACGAGCAGTACTTC. This codes for CSVQAPYEQYF.